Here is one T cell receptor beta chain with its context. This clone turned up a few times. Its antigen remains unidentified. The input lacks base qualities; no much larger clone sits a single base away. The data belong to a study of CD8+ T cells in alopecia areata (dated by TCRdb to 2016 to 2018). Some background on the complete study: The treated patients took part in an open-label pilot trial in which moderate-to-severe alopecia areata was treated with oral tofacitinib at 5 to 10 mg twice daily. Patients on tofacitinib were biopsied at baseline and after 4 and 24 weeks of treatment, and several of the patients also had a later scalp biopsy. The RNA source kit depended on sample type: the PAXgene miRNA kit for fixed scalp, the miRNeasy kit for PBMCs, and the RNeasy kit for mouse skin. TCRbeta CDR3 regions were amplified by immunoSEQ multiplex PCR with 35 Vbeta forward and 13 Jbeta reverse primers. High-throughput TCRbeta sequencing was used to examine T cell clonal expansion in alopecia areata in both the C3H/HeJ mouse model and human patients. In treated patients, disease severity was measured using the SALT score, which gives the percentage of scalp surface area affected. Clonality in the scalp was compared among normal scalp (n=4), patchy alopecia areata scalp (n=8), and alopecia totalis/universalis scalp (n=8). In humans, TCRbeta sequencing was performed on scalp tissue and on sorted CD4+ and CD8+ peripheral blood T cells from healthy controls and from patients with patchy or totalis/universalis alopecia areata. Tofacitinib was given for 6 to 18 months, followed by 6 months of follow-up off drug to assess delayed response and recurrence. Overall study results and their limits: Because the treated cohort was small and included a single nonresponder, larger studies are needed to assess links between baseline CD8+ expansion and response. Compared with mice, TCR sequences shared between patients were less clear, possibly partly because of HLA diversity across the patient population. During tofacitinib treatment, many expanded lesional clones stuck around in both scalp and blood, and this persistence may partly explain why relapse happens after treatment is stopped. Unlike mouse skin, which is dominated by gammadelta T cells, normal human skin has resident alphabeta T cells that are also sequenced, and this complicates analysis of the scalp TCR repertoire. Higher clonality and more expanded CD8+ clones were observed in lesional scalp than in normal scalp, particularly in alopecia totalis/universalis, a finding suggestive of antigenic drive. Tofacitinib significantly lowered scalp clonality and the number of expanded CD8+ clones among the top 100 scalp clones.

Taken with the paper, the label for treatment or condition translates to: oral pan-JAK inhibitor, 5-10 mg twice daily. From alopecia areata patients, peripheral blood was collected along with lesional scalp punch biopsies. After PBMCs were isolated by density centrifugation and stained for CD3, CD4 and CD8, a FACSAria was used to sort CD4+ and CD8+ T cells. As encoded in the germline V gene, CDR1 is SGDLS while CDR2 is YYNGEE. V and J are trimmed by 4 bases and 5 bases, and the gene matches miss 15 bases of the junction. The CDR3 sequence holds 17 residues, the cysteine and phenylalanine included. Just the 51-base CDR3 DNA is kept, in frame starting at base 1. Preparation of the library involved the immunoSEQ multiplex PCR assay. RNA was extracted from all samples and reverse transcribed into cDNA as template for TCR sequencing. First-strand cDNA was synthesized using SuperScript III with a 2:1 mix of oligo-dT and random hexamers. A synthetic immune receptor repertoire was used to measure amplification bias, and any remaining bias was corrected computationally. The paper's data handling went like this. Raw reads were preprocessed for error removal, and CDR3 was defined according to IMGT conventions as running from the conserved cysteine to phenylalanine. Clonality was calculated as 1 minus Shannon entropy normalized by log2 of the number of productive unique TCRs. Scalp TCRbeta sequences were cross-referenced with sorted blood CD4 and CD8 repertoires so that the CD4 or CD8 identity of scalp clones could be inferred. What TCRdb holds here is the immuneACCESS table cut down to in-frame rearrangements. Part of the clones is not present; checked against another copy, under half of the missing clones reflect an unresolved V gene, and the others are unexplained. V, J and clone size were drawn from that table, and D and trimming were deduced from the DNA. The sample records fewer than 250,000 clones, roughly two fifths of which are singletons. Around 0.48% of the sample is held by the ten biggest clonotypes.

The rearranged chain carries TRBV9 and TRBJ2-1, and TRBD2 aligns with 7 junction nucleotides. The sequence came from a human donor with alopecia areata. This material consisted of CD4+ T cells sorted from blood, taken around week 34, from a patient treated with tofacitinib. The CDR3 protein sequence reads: CASSPNRGQGLNNEQFF. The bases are TGTGCCAGCAGCCCCAACCGCGGCCAGGGACTAAACAATGAGCAGTTCTTC.